This record covers a single TCR beta chain. The data stem from a study of memory CD4+ T cells and cytomegalovirus serostatus. About the research overall: Of the healthy Belgian adults, 9 were CMV seropositive and 20 to 30 seronegative.

Assay used: immunoSEQ multiplex PCR; TCRdb lists only in-frame clones, some missing. The table includes tens of thousands of clones, over 75% detected once. Per the germline V gene, CDR1 is SNHLY and CDR2 is FYNNEI. Deletions cut 3 bases from V and 3 bases from J, with 12 bases between. The CDR3 covers 14 residues. The sort gate was single viable CD3+CD4+CD8-CD45RO+ cells for memory CD4+ T cells. Input material: memory CD4+ T cells from blood. The chain joins TRBV2 to TRBJ2-7; possibly TRBD2 for D (7 bases). This TCR came from an adult in good health and CMV-seronegative. The DNA of the CDR3 is TGTGCCAGCAGTGAGAGGGGGGGATACTACGAGCAGTACTTC. The encoded protein is CASSERGGYYEQYF.